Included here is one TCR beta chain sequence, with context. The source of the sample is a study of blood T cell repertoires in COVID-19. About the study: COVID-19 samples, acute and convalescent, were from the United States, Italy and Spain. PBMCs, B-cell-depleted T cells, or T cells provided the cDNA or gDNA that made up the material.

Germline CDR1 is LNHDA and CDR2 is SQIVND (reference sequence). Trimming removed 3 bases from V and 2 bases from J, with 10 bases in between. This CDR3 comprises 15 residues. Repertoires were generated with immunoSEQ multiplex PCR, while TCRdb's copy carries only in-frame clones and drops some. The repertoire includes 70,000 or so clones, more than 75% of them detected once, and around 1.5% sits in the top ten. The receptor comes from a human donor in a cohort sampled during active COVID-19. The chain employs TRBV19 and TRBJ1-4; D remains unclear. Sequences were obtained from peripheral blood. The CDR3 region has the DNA TGTGCCAGTAGTATCATCCGAACTACTAATGAAAAACTGTTTTTT. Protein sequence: CASSIIRTTNEKLFF.